The T cell receptor (beta chain) under discussion was sequenced for a study of cytomegalovirus exposure and HLA in healthy donors (dated by TCRdb to between 2016 and 2019). A note on the overall study: In an earlier analysis of several hundred of the donors, approximately 260 Gb of sequence data and some 120 million unique TCR beta sequences from about 190 million T cells were reported. The study combined high-throughput TCR immunosequencing, statistical association of individual TCRs with disease status, and machine learning to predict cytomegalovirus infection status. Class I and class II HLA loci were covered by the typing at four-digit resolution. The study used immunosequencing to profile the T cell repertoires of several hundred subjects and linked those repertoires to cytomegalovirus serostatus. An early release that covered about 600 HLA-typed donors contained around 300 gigabases of sequencing data and tens of millions of unique TCR sequences. Of the 300 to 500 genotyped donors, 65% to 90% were placed in the genetic ancestry cluster associated with self-reported Caucasian donors. Typing coverage varied by locus: about 620-630 donors for A, B, C, DRB1 and DQB1; about 520 for DQA1; nearly 610 for DPA1; roughly 450 for DPB1. On average, 235,054 unique TCR beta nucleotide sequences were sequenced per donor among about 400 genotyped donors of the cohort, with roughly 19% of those sequences being non-productive. Rather than drawing on any new phenotypic data, the later analysis identified candidate immune exposures from TCR beta sequences and the way those sequences occurred across donors. Besides the first cohort of some 670 subjects, a separate validation cohort made up of over a hundred different subjects was used. The aim of the study was to test whether cataloging public T cell receptors could identify signatures of past pathogen exposure. In an earlier analysis of roughly 600 of the donors, high-throughput TCR beta sequencing was used to judge whether each TCR beta V gene segment behaved as functional or pseudogenic. In a later analysis, previously published TCR beta repertoires from hundreds of donors were re-analyzed and high-resolution HLA genotyping was added so that TCR occurrence patterns could be studied. Donor age, sex, ethnicity and CMV serostatus were compiled together with the repertoire data. In a later genetic analysis, genome-wide SNP genotypes for 398 of the 666 donors were used, and that subset was treated as a discovery cohort. All discovery cohort repertoires had been generated using a single sequencing platform. Four or five DR-DQ haplotypes were handled as single units for association and clustering because linkage in the cohort was strong.

The cohort consisted of 600 or so healthy bone marrow donors. At the time of sampling, all cohort members were nominally healthy, though unrecorded immune exposures were likely present. The donor tested CMV seronegative and was one of the 352 seronegative cohort members. Each donor provided a peripheral blood sample, and peripheral blood mononuclear cells were used for TCR beta sequencing. Genomic DNA extraction from the blood cell samples was performed with the Qiagen DNeasy Blood Extraction Kit. For this clone: Its antigen specificity is not known. Within one base of it there is no much larger clone, and no base qualities were kept.

Broader findings and caveats from the paper: HLA typing was unavailable for some donors at each locus, so association tests used only the typed subset. An earlier analysis of approximately 600 of the donors showed that most TCR beta V segments appeared in productive rearrangements either about 87% or about 30% of the time, which broadly matched IMGT annotations. The authors suggested that the approach could potentially be generalized to other disease states and immunological phenotypes. This cohort had only TCR beta chains sequenced, and the lack of alpha or paired-chain data limited which features could be detected. A further reported finding was that TCR beta sequences accurately predicted the HLA-A and HLA-B alleles for most subjects in the first cohort. A few of the identified cytomegalovirus-associated TCR beta chains were confirmed in vitro to be specific for cytomegalovirus antigens. Assigning TCR associations to individual alleles was difficult when HLA alleles, especially DR and DQ, strongly co-occurred. Correlated functional status among segregating V segments might be attributable to linkage disequilibrium, but an unknown experimental factor could not be ruled out. Sequencing depth was assumed to be roughly uniform across donors in the presence/absence analyses, though that assumption may not hold. A later analysis found that most CMV-associated TCR beta chains appeared HLA-restricted, with HLA associations seemingly driven largely by CMV exposure. A cluster of highly shared sequence variants was judged likely to be a technical artifact of the sequencing pipeline. At a false discovery rate of 0.05, a later analysis linked fewer than 20,000 TCR beta sequences to specific HLA alleles. Across donors, most TCR sequences were observed very rarely, whereas some public TCRs were present in many individuals. A later genetic analysis reported fewer N-insertions in productive TCRs among donors in an Asian-associated ancestry cluster than the approximately 700-donor mean. A later analysis reported that several top co-occurrence clusters appeared linked to parvovirus B19, influenza, CMV and Epstein-Barr virus. V-gene and J-gene trimming of TCR beta chains was associated with a missense DCLRE1C variant in a later genetic analysis, and the association was replicated in an independent cohort. In a later analysis, TCR association rates were found to vary across HLA loci, with the most associated TCRs seen for DRB1 alleles and the fewest for HLA-C alleles. Compared with equally common non-associated chains, HLA-associated TCR beta chains in a later analysis were more clonally expanded and had lower generation probabilities. The earlier analysis of 587 of the donors excluded 15 to 20 rarely observed V segments, including chromosome 9 orphons, because counts were too low. Immune exposure information for the cohort was limited to CMV serostatus. Cytomegalovirus status was reported to be diagnosed by the classifier with high specificity and sensitivity in both the original and validation cohorts. In the study, about 150 TCR beta chains were listed as associated with cytomegalovirus.

The receptor library was made with the immunoSEQ multiplex PCR assay. The multiplex PCR relied on a mix of 60 forward primers for TCR Vbeta segments and 13 reverse primers for TCR Jbeta segments. The CDR3 region of rearranged TCR beta genes was amplified from genomic DNA by a multiplex PCR assay. The Illumina HiSeq System was used to sequence the amplified TCR beta libraries as 87-base-pair reads. The source study handled its data this way. A later analysis counted around 72 million unique TCR beta chains across the 666 repertoires, and around 9.9 million of these chains were shared by at least two donors. To remove PCR and sequencing errors, raw reads were error-corrected and collapsed into unique sequences using a nearest-neighbor algorithm that merged closely related sequences. CDR3 sequences were aligned to IMGT reference sequences to assign V, D and J gene segments. For a sequence to be retained, a match of at least six nucleotides was required to both a V gene segment and a J gene segment. Rearrangements were called productive when the CDR3 lacked stop codons and stayed in frame with V and J; all others were non-productive. Following IMGT convention, CDR3 was defined as the stretch from the second conserved V-encoded cysteine up to the conserved J-encoded phenylalanine. The earlier analysis of 500 to 650 of the donors excluded any sequence lacking an unambiguous match to a single V gene segment. An earlier analysis of about 600 of the donors called V segments functional above 56.7% productive rearrangements and segregating when the between-donor standard deviation exceeded 5%. To diagnose cytomegalovirus status from the catalog of TCR beta chain sequences, a statistical classification framework was built. V and J gene assignment, in a later analysis, came from comparing TCR nucleotide sequences with IMGT/GENE-DB human TR gene sequences. In a later analysis, CDR3 sequences and most-parsimonious VDJ recombination scenarios were assigned using the TCRdist pipeline. In a later analysis, each TCR beta chain was defined by its CDR3 amino acid sequence together with its V-gene family, and reads without a unique V-gene family were excluded. A later analysis removed 550 to 700 highly shared, low-generation-probability nucleotide sequences to deal with suspected cross-contamination and a sequencing artifact. A later analysis calculated a clonal expansion index for each public chain from normalized within-repertoire ranks of inferred template counts. Generation probabilities in a later analysis came from a VDJ recombination model fitted to out-of-frame rearrangements, and those results were checked against IGoR. Hypergeometric tests were used in a later analysis to score TCR-TCR, TCR-HLA and TCR-CMV co-occurrence, with a repertoire-size bias correction applied to the TCR pairs. To estimate false discovery rates, a later analysis permuted the HLA or CMV assignments 20 times. In a later analysis, co-occurring TCRs were grouped using DBSCAN, and TCRdist sequence similarity was added for clustering within HLA-allele-positive subsets. For co-occurrence clustering, repertoires with fewer than 30,000 or more than 120,000 public chains were excluded, along with 5 or 6 repertoires with anomalous nucleotide sharing. Held by TCRdb, this immuneACCESS table contains in-frame sequences only and omits some clones. Under half of the omission traces to an unresolved V gene where checked; the cause of the rest is unknown. V, J and clone size are those of that table, while D and trimming were read from the DNA. The sample has around 150,000 clones on record, approximately 79% of them singletons. 3.5% to 5.5% of the sample lies in the top ten.

This TCR derives from a man aged 35-49 years in good health and CMV-seronegative. The sample taken for sequencing was PBMCs.

DNA sequence: TGTGCCAGCAGAACGAGGAGCTCCTACAATGAGCAGTTCTTC. Translated, it reads CASRTRSSYNEQFF. The chain employs TRBV6-5 and TRBJ2-1; too little of a D gene remains to name it. The cysteine opens and the phenylalanine closes a CDR3 of 14 amino acids. CDR3 DNA only is kept here, 42 bases in frame from base 1. V lost 6 bases and J lost 0 bases; the stretch between them is 9 bases long. CDR1 and CDR2, looked up from the germline V gene, are MNHEY and SVGAGI.